The rows below give T cell receptor beta chains drawn from one sample of a study of T-cell reconstitution after alpha-beta-depleted transplantation in children. One entry per CDR3 protein, called by TCRdb with MiXCR from the PCR reads. This table holds roughly 340,000 distinct CDR3 sequences, roughly 16% found once. Sequenced here: PBMCs, mostly from graft donor cells, sampled 360 days after TCRalphabeta/CD19-depleted stem cell transplant. These receptors originate from a male patient aged 2-9 years who had a stem cell transplant for acute lymphoblastic leukemia, so the T cells may come from the graft donor. Each CDR3 is given with its conserved first and last residue. Each record gives: J gene, clone size, D gene, V gene, CDR3 DNA, CDR3 protein. A D gene is named only where the DNA matches it firmly. Size tells how often a clone was seen (once, few, many) or the class of an expanded clone, and some rows leave it out.

J: TRBJ2-1; size: many; D: TRBD1; V: TRBV12-3/TRBV12-4; DNA: TGTGCCAGCAGCCGAGAACAGGGGCGCGAGCAGTTCTTC; CDR3: CASSREQGREQFF
J: TRBJ2-1; size: few; D: TRBD1; V: TRBV2; DNA: TGTGCCAGTCAGGGGGTGAAAGACAATGAGCAGTTCTTC; CDR3: CASQGVKDNEQFF
J: TRBJ2-1; size: .; D: TRBD2; V: TRBV9; DNA: TGTGCCAGCAGCACCCCGGGACTAGCGGGAGGTGTCGATGAGCAGTTCTTC; CDR3: CASSTPGLAGGVDEQFF
J: TRBJ2-5; size: few; D: .; V: TRBV28; DNA: TGTGCCAGCAGAGGGGGGGCAGGGGAGACCCAGTACTTC; CDR3: CASRGGAGETQYF
J: TRBJ2-1; size: few; D: .; V: TRBV15; DNA: TGTGCCACCAGCAGAGATATAGTCTATGAGCAGTTCTTC; CDR3: CATSRDIVYEQFF
J: TRBJ2-7; size: few; D: .; V: TRBV28; DNA: TGTGCCAGCAGTTCCCTAGGGAAACTCCTTATATACGAGCAGTACTTC; CDR3: CASSSLGKLLIYEQYF
J: TRBJ2-4; size: .; D: TRBD1; V: TRBV4-1; DNA: TGCGCCAGCAGCCAAACCCCGACAGGGTGGACCAAAAACATTCAGTACTTC; CDR3: CASSQTPTGWTKNIQYF
J: TRBJ1-3; size: once; D: .; V: TRBV20-1; DNA: TGCAGTGCTAGAGCAGGGATCGGAAACACCATATATTTT; CDR3: CSARAGIGNTIYF
J: TRBJ2-7; size: few; D: .; V: TRBV12-3/TRBV12-4; DNA: TGTGCCAGCAGTTTAGCGCTAGCGAGGAGCTCCTACGAGCAGTACTTC; CDR3: CASSLALARSSYEQYF
J: TRBJ2-3; size: few; D: .; V: TRBV28; DNA: TGTGCCAGCAGCTCCCCAAGGGCTAGCACAGATACGCAGTATTTT; CDR3: CASSSPRASTDTQYF
J: TRBJ2-3; size: many; D: TRBD2; V: TRBV5-6; DNA: TGTGCCAGCAGCCAAGCGGGAGGATGGGCAGATACGCAGTATTTT; CDR3: CASSQAGGWADTQYF
J: TRBJ1-2; size: few; D: TRBD1; V: TRBV27; DNA: TGTGCCAGCAGTTTTCAGGGGGCGGCTTATGGCTACACCTTC; CDR3: CASSFQGAAYGYTF
J: TRBJ1-1; size: .; D: .; V: TRBV5-1; DNA: TGCGCCAGCAGCCTAGTCTCGGGACGGCCGAACTCTGAAGCTTTCTTT; CDR3: CASSLVSGRPNSEAFF
J: TRBJ2-7; size: .; D: .; V: TRBV18; DNA: TGTGCCAGCTCACCGAACCAGACCATCTACGAGCAGTACTTC; CDR3: CASSPNQTIYEQYF
J: TRBJ2-7; size: once; D: .; V: TRBV28; DNA: TGTGCCAGCAGCAGGCCGCCGTGGACGATCTGGGAGCAGTACTTC; CDR3: CASSRPPWTIWEQYF
J: TRBJ2-3; size: few; D: TRBD2; V: TRBV29-1; DNA: TGCAGCTACCTATCCCTTAGCGGGGGGAGAGATACGCAGTATTTT; CDR3: CSYLSLSGGRDTQYF
J: TRBJ2-3; size: many; D: TRBD1; V: TRBV12-3/TRBV12-4; DNA: TGTGCCAGCAGTTTCCACAGGGGGCCAACAGATACGCAGTATTTT; CDR3: CASSFHRGPTDTQYF
J: TRBJ2-7; size: few; D: .; V: TRBV27; DNA: TGTGCCAGCAGTCCCGCGGACGGCTTCATCTACGAGCAGTACTTC; CDR3: CASSPADGFIYEQYF
J: TRBJ2-3; size: .; D: TRBD2; V: TRBV20-1; DNA: TGCAGTGCTCCAGCGGGAGGGAGACCAGATACGCAGTATTTT; CDR3: CSAPAGGRPDTQYF
J: TRBJ2-1; size: few; D: .; V: TRBV30; DNA: TGTGCCTGGAGTGAGGGTAGGGAGTTCTTC; CDR3: CAWSEGREFF
J: TRBJ2-7; size: few; D: .; V: TRBV6-1; DNA: TGTGCCAGCAGCCCGCTCGGGACGCTCCAGGGGGAGCAGTACTTC; CDR3: CASSPLGTLQGEQYF
J: TRBJ2-3; size: many; D: .; V: TRBV28; DNA: TGTGCCACATCGAATCCAGGGTTAGGGGCCACAGATACGCAGTATTTT; CDR3: CATSNPGLGATDTQYF
J: TRBJ2-7; size: .; D: TRBD2; V: TRBV29-1; DNA: TGCAGCGTTGGACTAGCGGGAGCAGATCGGAAGTACTTC; CDR3: CSVGLAGADRKYF
J: TRBJ2-5; size: few; D: .; V: TRBV9; DNA: TGTGCCAGCAGCGTAGGTGAGAAAGAGACCCAGTACTTC; CDR3: CASSVGEKETQYF
J: TRBJ2-5; size: .; D: .; V: TRBV12-3/TRBV12-4; DNA: TGTGCCAGCACCGGGACATCGAAAGAGACCCAGTATTTC; CDR3: CASTGTSKETQYF